What follows are 10 T cell receptor beta chains derived from one specimen sequenced in a study of blood T cell repertoires in COVID-19 (dated by TCRdb to the early 2020s). Preparation of the library involved the immunoSEQ multiplex PCR assay. TCRdb carries this immuneACCESS record with in-frame sequences only. Its versions omit some clonotypes, under half of them owing to an unresolved V gene in the studies checked, with the rest unexplained. The sample table holds about 72,000 clones, of which 82% were seen once. The ten largest clones capture over 15% of the sample. Sequenced input: peripheral blood. The origin of the receptors is a human donor in a cohort sampled during active COVID-19.

V is TRBV5-6 and J is TRBJ1-1; TRBD1 matches 7 bases. This CDR3 is 16 amino acids long. CDR1 and CDR2 from the germline V gene are SGHDT and YYEEEE. Trimming took 1 base from V and 0 from J; bases not matched to a gene: 6. CDR3 protein: CASSLLRDRMNTEAFF. The CDR3 DNA sequence: TGTGCCAGCAGCTTGTTAAGGGACAGAATGAACACTGAAGCTTTCTTT. Looking up the rest from reference TRBV5-6 and TRBJ1-1 gives the full variable domain: DAGVTQSPTHLIKTRGQQVTLRCSPKSGHDTVSWYQQALGQGPQFIFQYYEEEERQRGNFPDRFSGHQFPNYSSELNVNALLLGDSALYLCASSLLRDRMNTEAFFGQGTRLTVV.

The chain carries TRBV4-3 and TRBJ2-7, with 7 positions matching TRBD1. The CDR3 runs 16 residues. Germline trimming cut 0 bases from V and 4 bases from J; bases unmatched to any gene: 9. Germline CDR1 and CDR2: LGHNA and YSLEER. The CDR3 reads CASSQDATGASYEQYF. The CDR3 region has the DNA TGCGCCAGCAGCCAAGATGCTACAGGGGCAAGTTACGAGCAGTACTTC.

The V and J genes are TRBV18 and TRBJ2-7; 7 bases are shared with TRBD1. This CDR3 is built from 14 residues. Germline CDR1 and CDR2: KGHSH and LQKENI. V lost 6 bases, J lost 6 bases, and 11 bases stayed unmatched. DNA of the CDR3: TGTGCCAGCTCGCCGGGACAGACCTCTCTCGAGCAGTACTTC. Encoded protein: CASSPGQTSLEQYF.

This sequence joins TRBV3-1 (or the pseudogene TRBV3-2) and TRBJ1-3; D is ambiguous. The CDR3 covers 13 residues. In germline, CDR1 is LGHDT, CDR2 YNNKEL (reference sequence). V was pared by 4 bases and J by 7 bases, with 11 bases between. CDR3 in amino acids: CASSPSPGNTIYF. CDR3 coding DNA: TGTGCCAGCAGCCCAAGCCCCGGGAACACCATATATTTT.

This clone has more than one count but fewer than ten. The chain uses TRBV7-9 and TRBJ2-1; D not resolved. CDR1 is SEHNR and CDR2 is FQNEAQ in the germline V gene (reference sequence). The CDR3 covers 12 residues. Trimming left V 5 bases short and J 4 bases short, with 6 bases between. The CDR3 spells CASSRNYNEQFF. Written as DNA, the CDR3 is TGTGCCAGCAGCCGTAATTACAATGAGCAGTTCTTC.

The chain employs TRBV11-3 and TRBJ2-5; no reliable D call. Germline V gives CDR1 SGHNT, CDR2 YENEEA. The V end lost 0 bases, the J end lost 7 bases, and 9 bases lay between the germline ends. The CDR3 has 13 residues. Written as DNA, the CDR3 is TGTGCCAGCAGCTTAGATACCTCTAGGACCCAGTACTTC. It codes for CASSLDTSRTQYF.

V gene TRBV4-1 combines with J gene TRBJ2-1, with 9 bases matching TRBD2. Germline CDR1 MGHRA, CDR2 YSYEKL. Trimming at V came to 5 bases and at J to 4 bases, leaving 3 bases not matched to a gene. This CDR3 comprises 14 residues. CDR3 sequence reads: CASSVTSGYNEQFF. The CDR3 nucleotides are TGCGCCAGCAGCGTGACTAGCGGATACAATGAGCAGTTCTTC.

The CDR3 coding sequence is TGTGCCAGCAGTCGGACAGGGCTGTACGAGCAGTACTTC. This sequence encodes CASSRTGLYEQYF. J is TRBJ2-7 and V is TRBV12-3 or TRBV12-4; 8 bases line up with TRBD1. The CDR3 length is 13 residues. The V segment lost 5 bases and the J segment 4 bases; nucleotides outside the gene matches: 4.

This chain uses TRBV6-6 with TRBJ2-7, with D perhaps matching TRBD2 (6 bases). CDR1 and CDR2 from the germline V gene are MNHNY and SVGAGI (reference sequence). The CDR3 is 15 residues long. V was clipped by 0 bases and J by 0 bases, with 9 bases between them. The CDR3 reads CASSYSSGGSYEQYF. The DNA for the CDR3 is TGTGCCAGCAGTTACTCCTCCGGGGGCTCCTACGAGCAGTACTTC.

The genes are TRBV30 and TRBJ1-1, with a possible D match to TRBD1 (5 bases). V was cut by 4 bases and J by 4 bases, with 16 bases left in between. The CDR3 spans 14 residues. CDR1 is GTSNPN and CDR2 is SVGIG in the germline V gene (reference sequence). CDR3 coding DNA: TGTGCCTGGACCAACGGGGGGGAAGGCACTGAAGCTTTCTTT. Protein sequence: CAWTNGGEGTEAFF.